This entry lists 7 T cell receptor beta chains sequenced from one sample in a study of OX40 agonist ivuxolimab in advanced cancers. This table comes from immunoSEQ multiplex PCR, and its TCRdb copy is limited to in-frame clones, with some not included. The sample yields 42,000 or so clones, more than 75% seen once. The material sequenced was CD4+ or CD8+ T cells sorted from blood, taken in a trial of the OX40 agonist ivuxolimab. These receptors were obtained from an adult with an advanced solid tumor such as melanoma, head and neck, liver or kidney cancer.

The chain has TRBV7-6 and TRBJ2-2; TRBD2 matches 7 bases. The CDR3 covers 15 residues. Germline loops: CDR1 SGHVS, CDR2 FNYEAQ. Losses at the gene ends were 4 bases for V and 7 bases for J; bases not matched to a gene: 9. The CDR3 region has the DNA TGTGCCAGCAGCTCCCTTGCGGGAGATAACGGGGAGCTGTTTTTT. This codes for CASSSLAGDNGELFF.

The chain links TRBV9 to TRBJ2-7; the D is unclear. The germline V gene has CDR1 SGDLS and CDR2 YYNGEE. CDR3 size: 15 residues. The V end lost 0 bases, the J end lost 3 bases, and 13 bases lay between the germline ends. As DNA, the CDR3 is TGTGCCAGCAGCGTAGATGGGCAGGTCTTCTACGAGCAGTACTTC. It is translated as CASSVDGQVFYEQYF. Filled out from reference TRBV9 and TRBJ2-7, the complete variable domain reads DSGVTQTPKHLITATGQRVTLRCSPRSGDLSVYWYQQSLDQGLQFLIQYYNGEERAKGNILERFSAQQFPDLHSELNLSSLELGDSALYFCASSVDGQVFYEQYFGPGTRLTVT.

This CDR3 is CASSSMASGNTIYF. In DNA, the CDR3 is TGTGCCAGCAGTTCGATGGCTTCTGGAAACACCATATATTTT. The genes are TRBV6-5 and TRBJ1-3; D unclear. This CDR3 spans 14 amino acids. Trimming shortened V by 4 bases and J by 1 base, and 8 bases separated the two germline ends. The germline V gene has CDR1 MNHEY and CDR2 SVGAGI.

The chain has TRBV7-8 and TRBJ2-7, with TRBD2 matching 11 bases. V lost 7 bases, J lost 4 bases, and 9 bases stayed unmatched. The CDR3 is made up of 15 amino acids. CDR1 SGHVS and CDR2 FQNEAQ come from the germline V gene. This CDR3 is CASIQSGTSGYEQYF. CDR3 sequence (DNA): TGTGCCAGCATCCAATCAGGGACTAGCGGATACGAGCAGTACTTC.

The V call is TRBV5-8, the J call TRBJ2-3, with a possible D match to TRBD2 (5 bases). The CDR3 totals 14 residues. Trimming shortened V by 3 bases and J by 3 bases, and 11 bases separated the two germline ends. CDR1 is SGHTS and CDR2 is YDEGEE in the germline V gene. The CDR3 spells CASSSFGRTDTQYF. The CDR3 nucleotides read TGTGCCAGCAGCTCTTTTGGGAGAACAGATACGCAGTATTTT.

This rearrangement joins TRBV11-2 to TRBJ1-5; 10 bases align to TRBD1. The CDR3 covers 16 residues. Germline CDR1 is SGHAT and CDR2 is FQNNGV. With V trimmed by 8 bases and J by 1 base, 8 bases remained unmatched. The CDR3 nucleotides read TGTGCCAGCTCCGGGACAGGGGTGGGGAGCAATCAGCCCCAGCATTTT. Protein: CASSGTGVGSNQPQHF. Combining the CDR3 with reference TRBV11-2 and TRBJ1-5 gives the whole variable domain EAGVAQSPRYKIIEKRQSVAFWCNPISGHATLYWYQQILGQGPKLLIQFQNNGVVDDSQLPKDRFSAERLKGVDSTLKIQPAKLEDSAVYLCASSGTGVGSNQPQHFGDGTRLSIL.

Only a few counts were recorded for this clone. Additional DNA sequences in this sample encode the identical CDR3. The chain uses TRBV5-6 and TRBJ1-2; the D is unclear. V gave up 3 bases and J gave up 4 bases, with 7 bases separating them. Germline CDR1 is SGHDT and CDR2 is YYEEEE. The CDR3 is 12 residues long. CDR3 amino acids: CASSSRFYGYTF. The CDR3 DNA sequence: TGTGCCAGCAGCTCCAGGTTCTATGGCTACACCTTC.